One sample yielded the 9 T cell receptor beta chains listed below, sequenced in a study of blood T cell repertoires in COVID-19. The assay was immunoSEQ multiplex PCR, and TCRdb's table has in-frame clones only and misses some. This sample yields more than 200,000 clones, of which more than 75% are seen a single time; 7.2% belongs to the top ten. The specimen was PBMCs or T cells enriched from blood (not recorded which). The source of these receptors is a man aged 25 to 40 in a cohort exposed to, infected with or recovered from COVID-19 (not recorded which).

This clone was seen once. The chain links TRBV5-4 to TRBJ1-2; D uncertain. V lost 2 bases to trimming and J lost 5 bases, with 25 bases between them. The germline V gene has CDR1 SGHNT and CDR2 YYREEE (reference sequence). This CDR3 has 18 residues. This CDR3 is CASSLRLGSAEGEYGYTF. The CDR3 region has the DNA TGTGCCAGCAGCTTAAGGCTGGGCAGCGCTGAGGGCGAATATGGCTACACCTTC.

This rearrangement joins TRBV14 to TRBJ2-7; a weak D match, TRBD1 (5 bases). V was shortened by 2 bases and J by 0 bases, with 11 bases between the two germline ends. CDR1 and CDR2 from the germline V gene are SGHDN and FVKESK. This CDR3 has 15 amino acids. The CDR3 DNA is TGTGCCAGCAGCCAACCTACACAGGACTCCTACGAGCAGTACTTC. It specifies CASSQPTQDSYEQYF.

The J gene is TRBJ1-1, the V gene TRBV6-5, with TRBD1 matching 8 bases. The CDR3 contains 15 residues. Germline V gene lookup returns CDR1 MNHEY and CDR2 SVGAGI. The junction had 7 bases not matched to a gene; V was cut back by 6 bases and J by 1 base. CDR3 region: CASSLGTGPNTEAFF. In nucleotides, the CDR3 is TGTGCCAGCAGCCTCGGGACAGGCCCGAACACTGAAGCTTTCTTT.

V is TRBV3-1 (or the pseudogene TRBV3-2) and J is TRBJ1-5; no clear D gene. This CDR3 is 14 amino acids long. Trimming pared 5 bases from V and 2 bases from J, leaving 10 bases between. Looked up from germline, CDR1 is LGHDT and CDR2 is YNNKEL (reference sequence). CDR3 amino acids: CASSEGTGNQPQHF. As DNA, the CDR3 is TGTGCCAGCAGCGAGGGCACGGGCAATCAGCCCCAGCATTTT.

In nucleotides, the CDR3 is TGTGCCACCAGCAGAGAAAAGACTAGCGGGTGGGAGAAAGATACGCAGTATTTT. This encodes CATSREKTSGWEKDTQYF. The gene calls are TRBV15 and TRBJ2-3; 10 nucleotides line up with TRBD2. The ends lost 0 bases at V and 5 bases at J; junction bases unmatched: 11. The CDR3 runs to 18 residues. Germline CDR1 reads LNHNV; CDR2 reads YYDKDF (reference sequence).

The rearrangement links TRBV28 to TRBJ2-5, with D possibly TRBD2 on 5 matching bases. This CDR3 is 15 amino acids long. Germline lookup yields CDR1 MDHEN and CDR2 SYDVKM. V dropped 2 bases and J dropped 1 base, with 11 bases sitting between them. DNA of the CDR3: TGTGCCAGCAGTTTAGCCTGGGAGCGCCAAGAGACCCAGTACTTC. Amino acids: CASSLAWERQETQYF.

This sequence joins TRBV28 and TRBJ2-7; TRBD1 matches 10 bases. This CDR3 has 17 residues. J lost 6 bases, V lost 4 bases, and 15 bases had no gene match. Germline V gene data show CDR1 as MDHEN and CDR2 as SYDVKM. The CDR3 loop reads CASSSAIGQGDGFEQYF. The CDR3 DNA is TGTGCCAGCAGTTCCGCTATCGGACAGGGGGATGGGTTCGAGCAGTACTTC.

By its share, this clone is medium-sized. The rearrangement links TRBV12-3 or TRBV12-4 to TRBJ2-7, with D hard to call. This CDR3 comprises 13 residues. With 2 bases removed from V and 5 bases from J, the gap between germline ends came to 10 bases. The CDR3 nucleotides are TGTGCCAGCAGTTTATCAGAATTAAACGAGCAGTACTTC. Protein product: CASSLSELNEQYF.

This clone was seen a handful of times. The V gene is TRBV28, the J gene TRBJ2-1; 10 bases are shared with TRBD2. With 2 bases clipped from V and 6 bases from J, the junction kept 7 bases outside the gene matches. This CDR3 is 16 amino acids long. The V gene's germline CDR1 is MDHEN and CDR2 SYDVKM. The CDR3 DNA is TGTGCCAGCAGTTTAGACGGGCTAGCGGGAGCCAATGAGCAGTTCTTC. Its protein is CASSLDGLAGANEQFF.